By share of the sample, the clone carrying this T cell receptor (beta chain) is medium-sized. These data belong to a study of early T cells in non-severe SARS-CoV-2 infection. Across the study: The study sequenced bulk RNA from unsorted whole blood, with chains unpaired.

Individual cDNA molecules were tagged with unique molecular identifiers. TCRdb reprocessed the 5' RACE reads with MiXCR, giving one entry per CDR3 protein. This table holds around 60,000 distinct CDR3 sequences, about 19% found once. The CDR3 spans 15 residues. Germline CDR1 is MNHEY and CDR2 is SMNVEV (reference sequence). Trimming at V came to 4 bases and at J to 2 bases, leaving 6 bases not matched to a gene. The sample consisted of whole blood, taken at baseline. The rearrangement uses TRBV27 and TRBJ2-3; 7 bases are a match to TRBD1. This sequence originates from an adult who was a healthcare worker with PCR-confirmed SARS-CoV-2 infection or an uninfected control (not recorded which). CDR3 sequence (DNA): TGTGCCAGCAGTTCTTACAGGGGATACACAGATACGCAGTATTTT. As protein: CASSSYRGYTDTQYF.